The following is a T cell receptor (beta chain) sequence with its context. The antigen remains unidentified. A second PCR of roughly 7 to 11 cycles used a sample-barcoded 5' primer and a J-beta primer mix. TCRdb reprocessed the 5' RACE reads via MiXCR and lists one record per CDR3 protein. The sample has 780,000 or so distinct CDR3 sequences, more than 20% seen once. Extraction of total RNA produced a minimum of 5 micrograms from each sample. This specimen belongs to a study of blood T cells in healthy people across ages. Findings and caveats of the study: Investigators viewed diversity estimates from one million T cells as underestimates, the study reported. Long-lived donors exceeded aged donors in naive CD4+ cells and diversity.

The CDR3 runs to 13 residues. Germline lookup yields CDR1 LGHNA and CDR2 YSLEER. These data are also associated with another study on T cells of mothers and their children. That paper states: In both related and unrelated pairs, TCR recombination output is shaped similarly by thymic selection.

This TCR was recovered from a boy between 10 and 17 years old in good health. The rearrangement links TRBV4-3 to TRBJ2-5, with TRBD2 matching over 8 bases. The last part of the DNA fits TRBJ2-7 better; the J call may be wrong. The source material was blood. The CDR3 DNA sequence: TGCGCCAGCAGCCAAGGGACTAGCAGCGAGCAGTACTTC. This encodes CASSQGTSSEQYF.